This T cell receptor (beta chain) was sequenced in a study of blood T cell repertoires in COVID-19. Whole-study context: The United States, Italy and Spain provided the acute and convalescent COVID-19 samples. Nucleic acid was either cDNA or gDNA, and it came from T cells, B-cell-depleted T cells, or PBMCs.

The CDR3 loop spans 13 amino acids. The V end lost 5 bases, the J end lost 9 bases, and 11 bases lay between the germline ends. Germline V lookup: CDR1 SGHAT, CDR2 FQNNGV. In the original workflow: Reference gene primer amplification yielded estimated nucleated cell counts. Here immunoSEQ multiplex PCR was the method, and the copy in TCRdb shows in-frame clones only, minus some. Clone size and V and J calls were adopted from that table, with D and trimming inferred from the DNA. The table has about 68,000 clones, over 75% seen once. The source is a man aged 50 to 60 with acute or convalescent COVID-19. The chain couples TRBV11-2 to TRBJ1-6; D unclear. The sequencing input was peripheral blood. DNA for the CDR3: TGTGCCAGCAGCCTCCGGGGTGGTTCACCCCTCCACTTT. It translates to CASSLRGGSPLHF.